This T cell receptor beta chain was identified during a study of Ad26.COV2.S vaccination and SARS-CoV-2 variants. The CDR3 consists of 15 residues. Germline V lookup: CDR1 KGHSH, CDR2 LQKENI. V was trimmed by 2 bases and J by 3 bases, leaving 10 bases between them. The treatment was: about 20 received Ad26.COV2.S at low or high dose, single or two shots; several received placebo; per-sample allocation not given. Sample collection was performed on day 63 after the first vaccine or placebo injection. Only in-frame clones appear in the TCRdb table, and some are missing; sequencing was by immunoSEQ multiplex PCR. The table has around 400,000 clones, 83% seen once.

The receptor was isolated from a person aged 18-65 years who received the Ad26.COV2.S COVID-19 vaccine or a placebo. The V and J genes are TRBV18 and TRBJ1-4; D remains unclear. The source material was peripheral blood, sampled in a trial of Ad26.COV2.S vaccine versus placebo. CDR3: CASSPSRGANEKLFF. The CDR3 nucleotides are TGTGCCAGCTCACCAAGCCGGGGTGCTAATGAAAAACTGTTTTTT.